Listed here is a single T cell receptor beta chain. This clonotype occurred many times. Which antigen it targets is not known. Per-base qualities were not stored, and no clone one base away is much larger. To prepare the library, PCR was applied. Sequencing relied on an Illumina HiSeq 2500. TCR libraries were prepared with molecular barcoding, using unique molecular identifiers to normalize TCRbeta repertoire quantification. The public reads were reanalyzed by TCRdb: fastp trimming at Q25, MiXCR alignment, in-frame beta chains only. Rows matching on CDR3 protein sequence are summarized as one entry with the most common DNA and genes. For this sample there are over 400,000 distinct CDR3 sequences; approximately 13% appear just once. Over 5.5% of the sample belongs to the ten largest clones. This sample was included in a study of T-cell reconstitution after alpha-beta-depleted transplantation in children (dated by TCRdb to about 2016). In the study overall: The study quantitatively tracked T-cell immune reconstitution after TCRalphabeta/CD19-depleted allogeneic hematopoietic cell transplantation in children using TCR repertoire profiling.

Trimmed from V: 5 bases; trimmed from J: 5 bases; junction bases lacking a gene match: 5. The cysteine opens and the phenylalanine closes a CDR3 of 13 amino acids. Only CDR3 DNA remains: 39 bases, in frame from the first base. As encoded in the germline V gene, CDR1 is MNHEY while CDR2 is SVGEGT. Rearrangement joined TRBV6-2 or TRBV6-3 to TRBJ2-5; TRBD2 lines up with 7 middle nucleotides. This TCR derives from a human donor who donated a stem cell graft to a child with combined immunodeficiency. The sample consisted of PBMCs from the stem cell graft donor, taken from the stem cell graft. The nucleotide sequence reads as follows: TGTGCCAGCAGTCGCCGGGAGGAGGAGACCCAGTACTTC. Translated, it reads CASSRREEETQYF.